What follows is one T cell receptor beta chain and its context. What it recognizes is unknown. The sample originates from a study of cytomegalovirus exposure and HLA in healthy donors. Study-wide findings and caveats: In a later analysis, most CMV-associated TCR beta chains appeared HLA-restricted.

The PCR ran on 60 Vbeta and 13 Jbeta primers. Measured with immunoSEQ multiplex PCR; TCRdb has only the in-frame clones, and not every one. The sample lists about 94,000 clones, nearly 80% occurring once. The CDR3 is made up of 13 amino acids. The germline gives CDR1 LNHDA, CDR2 SQIVND (reference sequence). V was trimmed by 1 base and J by 8 bases, leaving 11 bases between them. The rearrangement uses TRBV19 and TRBJ1-1; perhaps TRBD1 as D (5 bases). This clonotype was obtained from a woman aged 40 to 50 in good health and CMV-seronegative. Sample: PBMCs. DNA for the CDR3: TGTGCCAGTAGTATAGTTGGGGCAGGGGAAGCTTTCTTT. Protein: CASSIVGAGEAFF. The whole variable domain, filled in from reference TRBV19 and TRBJ1-1, reads DGGITQSPKYLFRKEGQNVTLSCEQNLNHDAMYWYRQDPGQGLRLIYYSQIVNDFQKGDIAEGYSVSREKKESFPLTVTSAQKNPTAFYLCASSIVGAGEAFFGQGTRLTVV.